This is a list of T cell receptor beta chains from one sample in a study of blood T cell repertoires in COVID-19. The assay was immunoSEQ multiplex PCR, and TCRdb's table has in-frame clones only and misses some. Seen here are approximately 150,000 clones, 88% observed once, and the top ten hold about 2.1%. Sequences were obtained from peripheral blood. Every receptor here comes from a man in his fifties who had recovered from COVID-19. CDR3s leave out the opening cysteine and the closing phenylalanine or tryptophan. Clone size is shown for a subset of rows, as once, few, many or a class of expanded clone.

>-|TRBV9|TRBJ2-3
ASSLKGQHTDTQY
>-|TRBV6-2/TRBV6-3|TRBJ2-7
ASSFLAGQYEQY
>-|TRBV7-3|TRBJ1-2
ASSLNRVDGYT
>-|TRBV27|TRBJ2-7
ASSLRDKPYEQY
>-|TRBV19|TRBJ1-2
ASSGAAGYYGYT
>-|TRBV27|TRBJ1-4
ASSTTTGEAEKLF
>-|TRBV7-9|TRBJ2-1
ASSSPRTSGSSEQF
>-|TRBV5-6|TRBJ1-1
ASSIKRTGGTEAF
>-|TRBV20-1|TRBJ1-1
SAIRSTEAF
>-|TRBV19|TRBJ1-1
ASSMVDRGVRNTEAF
>-|TRBV6-5|TRBJ1-2
ASTRQGWDPYGYT
>few|TRBV6-6|TRBJ2-7
ASSYSKGETYEQY
>few|TRBV3-1/TRBV3-2|TRBJ2-2
ASSHGGDAGELF
>-|TRBV19|TRBJ1-5
ASSKGVGNQPQH
>-|TRBV5-1|TRBJ2-7
ASSLGGSGRTTSSYEQY
>-|TRBV27|TRBJ2-1
ASSLGQGSDEQF
>-|TRBV28|TRBJ1-3
ASSLLQGANTIY
>-|TRBV9|TRBJ2-1
ASSPRGFEQF
>-|TRBV15|TRBJ2-1
ATSSPLAGGGHNEQF
>-|TRBV9|TRBJ2-6
ASSPKTGTGANVLT
>once|TRBV5-5|TRBJ1-4
ASSLFRGGDEKLF
>-|TRBV19|TRBJ1-5
ASTKGTVNQPQH
>-|TRBV28|TRBJ2-2
ASSFLGLSGGQAGELF
>-|TRBV9|TRBJ2-7
ASSAGAGGSYEQY
>-|TRBV15|TRBJ1-5
ATSRDLGRGQPQH
>-|TRBV6-2/TRBV6-3|TRBJ2-1
ASSSGIKQF
>few|TRBV6-5|TRBJ2-7
ASSYVQGFSEQY
>-|TRBV6-5|TRBJ1-5
ASSPDLYQPQH
>-|TRBV6-2/TRBV6-3|TRBJ2-5
ASSSFGTGRQETQY
>-|TRBV5-8|TRBJ1-2
ASSRTGRDGYT
>-|TRBV19|TRBJ2-1
ASSITTGVLYNEQF
>-|TRBV2|TRBJ2-7
ASSEERSSYEQY
>-|TRBV2|TRBJ2-1
ASSNTGGSYNEQF
>-|TRBV5-6|TRBJ2-7
ASSAYGWSSYEQY
>once|TRBV27|TRBJ1-5
ASSLEGGVNQPQH
>-|TRBV29-1|TRBJ2-3
SVLLELLTDTQY
>-|TRBV19|TRBJ1-6
ASQDRDNSPLH
>-|TRBV19|TRBJ1-1
ASRWGLNTEAF
>-|TRBV4-1|TRBJ2-1
ASSHPAGGSSYNEQF
>-|TRBV7-2|TRBJ2-2
ASSRDRGTGELF
>few|TRBV14|TRBJ2-7
ASSQESGFEQY
>-|TRBV30|TRBJ2-1
AWSGQGNNEQF